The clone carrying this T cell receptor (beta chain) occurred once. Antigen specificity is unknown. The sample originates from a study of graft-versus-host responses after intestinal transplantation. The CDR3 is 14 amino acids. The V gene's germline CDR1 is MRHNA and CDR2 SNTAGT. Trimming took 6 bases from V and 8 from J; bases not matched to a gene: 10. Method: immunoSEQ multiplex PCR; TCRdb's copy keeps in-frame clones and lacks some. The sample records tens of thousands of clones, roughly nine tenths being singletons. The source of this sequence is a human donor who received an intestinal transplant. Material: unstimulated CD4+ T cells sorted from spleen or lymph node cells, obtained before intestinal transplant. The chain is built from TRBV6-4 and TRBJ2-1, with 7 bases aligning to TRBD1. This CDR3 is CASSRDSFMHEQFF. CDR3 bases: TGTGCCAGCAGCCGGGACAGTTTTATGCATGAGCAGTTCTTC.